This TCR beta chain was retrieved from a study of T cell changes during pregnancy in multiple sclerosis. Sequencing was performed with immunoSEQ multiplex PCR; in TCRdb, only in-frame clones are kept and a portion is missing. The data show tens of thousands of clones, with 75% to 95% seen just once and about 2.1% held by the top ten. Germline CDR1 and CDR2: PRHDT and FYEKMQ (reference sequence). The CDR3 is 16 amino acids. The junction had 11 bases not matched to a gene; V was cut back by 5 bases and J by 3 bases. The material was peripheral blood, obtained in the first trimester of pregnancy. The receptor was derived from a female donor with multiple sclerosis, enrolled in a pregnancy study. The V and J genes are TRBV13 and TRBJ2-5, with 8 bases identical to TRBD2. This CDR3 reads CASSVGPWRGEETQYF. CDR3 in DNA: TGTGCCAGCAGCGTGGGCCCCTGGCGGGGGGAAGAGACCCAGTACTTC.